The source of this T cell receptor beta chain is a study of patients and donors after allogeneic stem cell transplantation. TCRdb re-called the RT-PCR reads with MiXCR, one entry per CDR3 protein. The data hold roughly 960,000 distinct CDR3 sequences, with under 20% observed a single time. The sample holds a few counts of this clonotype. The sequenced sample was blood, either unsorted or a sorted T cell fraction (not recorded which). This sequence originates from a human donor who was either an allogeneic HSCT recipient or a stem cell or donor lymphocyte infusion donor (not recorded which). It is not recorded whose cells these are; they may come from a transplant donor.

The CDR3 loop is CASSRGGAEDDYEQFF. Here the CDR3 DNA reads TGCGCCAGCAGCCGCGGCGGGGCGGAGGATGACTATGAGCAGTTCTTC. V and J are TRBV5-1 and TRBJ2-1; weak D call: TRBD2 (6 bases). The V and J ends lost 4 bases and 8 bases respectively, with 22 bases between them. The CDR3 covers 16 residues. The germline gives CDR1 SGHRS, CDR2 YFSETQ.